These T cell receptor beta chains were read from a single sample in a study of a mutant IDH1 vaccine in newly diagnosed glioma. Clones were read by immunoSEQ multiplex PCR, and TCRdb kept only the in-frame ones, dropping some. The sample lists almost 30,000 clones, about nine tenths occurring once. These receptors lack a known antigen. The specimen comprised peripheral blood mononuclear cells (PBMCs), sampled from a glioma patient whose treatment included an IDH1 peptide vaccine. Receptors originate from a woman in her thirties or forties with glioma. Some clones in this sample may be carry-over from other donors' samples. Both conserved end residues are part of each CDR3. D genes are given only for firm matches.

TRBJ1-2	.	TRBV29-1	CSVEGFGYTF
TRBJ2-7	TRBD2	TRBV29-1	CSVTLRGSGSEDDPSYEQYF
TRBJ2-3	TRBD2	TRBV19	CASTSTSGGGDTQYF
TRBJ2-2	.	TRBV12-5	CASGHQNAGELFF
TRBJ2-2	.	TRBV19	CASGRMAAGELFF
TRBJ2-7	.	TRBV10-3	CATQGQGFYEQYF
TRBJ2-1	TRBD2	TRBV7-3	CASSLRGGGLKHEQFF
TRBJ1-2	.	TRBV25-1	CASSDAGSPNGYTF
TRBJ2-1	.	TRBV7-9	CASSSPPSYNEQFF
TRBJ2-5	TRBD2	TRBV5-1	CASSSTSGEETQYF
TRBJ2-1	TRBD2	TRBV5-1	CASSTSGSSYNEQFF
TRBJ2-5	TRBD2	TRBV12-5	CASGLRTSGNDGETQYF
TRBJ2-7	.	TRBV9	CASSVESVPNSYEQYF
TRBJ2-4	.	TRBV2	CASSEWPDQLAKNIQYF
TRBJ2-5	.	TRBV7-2	CASSLAGPQETQYF
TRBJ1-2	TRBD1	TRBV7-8	CASSPRTGGNGYTF
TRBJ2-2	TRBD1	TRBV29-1	CSVDRTGGTGELFF
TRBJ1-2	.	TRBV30	CASYNKLYGYTF
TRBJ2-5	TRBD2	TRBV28	CASSFTPGGGRETQYF
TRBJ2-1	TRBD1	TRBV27	CASRNADREEDEQFF
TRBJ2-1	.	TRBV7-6	CASSPGAGSYNEQFF
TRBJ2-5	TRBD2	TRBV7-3	CASSLSGVAGGPETQYF
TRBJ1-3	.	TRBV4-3	CASSFTAGSGNTIYF
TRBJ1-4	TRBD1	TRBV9	CASSPRQGLNEKLFF
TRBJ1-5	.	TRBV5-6	CASSSGISNQPQHF
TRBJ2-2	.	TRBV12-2	CASRLDWTSGGNGELFF
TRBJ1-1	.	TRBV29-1	CSGRDGVLPRTEAFF
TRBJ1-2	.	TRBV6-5	CASSPGLANYGYTF
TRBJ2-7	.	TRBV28	CASNGDYEQYF
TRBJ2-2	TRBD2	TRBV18	CASRPREGYTGELFF
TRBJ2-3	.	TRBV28	CASIALVLDRPTDTQYF
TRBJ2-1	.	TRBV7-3	CASSFGYNEQFF
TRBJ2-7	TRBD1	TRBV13	CASSLAIDRGERYEQYF
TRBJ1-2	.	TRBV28	CAARNIRVDNYGYTF
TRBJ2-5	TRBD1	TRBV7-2	CASSLGQSETQYF
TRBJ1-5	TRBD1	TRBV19	CASRGTGHQPQHF
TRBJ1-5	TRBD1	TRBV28	CASKGQGVSNQPQHF
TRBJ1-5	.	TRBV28	CASTRSGPLGGLNQPQHF
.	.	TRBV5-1	CASSLGLSSYEQYF
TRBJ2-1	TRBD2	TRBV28	CASTAIIGTSGSRAYNEQFF
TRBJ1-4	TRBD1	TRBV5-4	CASSLFDRDQEKLFF
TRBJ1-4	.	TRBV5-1	CASSLWGDNEKLFF